Listed here is a single T cell receptor (beta chain). Only a few counts were recorded for this clonotype. Its antigen remains undetermined. The record has no base qualities; no much larger clone is one base away. The source of the sample is a study of T-cell memory formation after mild COVID-19 (TCRdb year 2021). About the investigation overall: Most TCR sequence clusters were specific to one of the two donors. Two young, previously healthy adult volunteers made up the cohort, one male and one female. In a couple of donors, T-cell clones that expanded and contracted after mild COVID-19 were tracked by sequencing TCRalpha and TCRbeta repertoires over time.

For sequencing, an Illumina NovaSeq 6000 was employed. TCRalpha and TCRbeta cDNA libraries were constructed by 5'RACE with constant-segment primers, with sample barcodes and unique molecular identifiers being introduced. RNA was extracted from every sample with Trizol reagent. The libraries were amplified in two PCR steps, and the second step added a second sample barcode and Illumina TruSeq adapters. The libraries were sequenced on an Illumina NovaSeq using 2 x 150 bp paired-end reads. The authors processed their data as follows. Demultiplexing of reads and collapsing into UMI-guided consensus sequences were performed with migec v1.2.7. Using mixcr v2.1.11, UMI consensuses were aligned to TRA and TRB V and J templates and then assembled into clonotypes. A clonotype was counted as expanded or contracted only when both edgeR and NoisET called the clonotype significant, with the noise models trained on biological replicates. For edgeR calls, the cutoffs were a false discovery rate-adjusted p below 0.01 and a log2 fold-change threshold of 1. PCA with hierarchical clustering of max-normalized trajectories of the 1000 most abundant clonotypes was used as exploratory dynamics analysis. Separately sequenced CD4+ and CD8+ repertoires were used to assign a CD4 or CD8 phenotype to each responding clone. TCRdb's own reprocessing of the public reads used fastp at Q25 and MiXCR and kept productive beta chains. CDR3 protein sequences are deduplicated, and each keeps its most common genes and DNA. TCRdb assigned the V and J calls; the authors' analysis was not used. This sample gives more than 110,000 distinct CDR3 sequences in total; 11% to 15% of them show up just once. The ten largest clones represent roughly 28% of the sample.

PBMCs were isolated by Ficoll-Paque density gradient centrifugation. On the study overall, not on this receptor specifically: Some responding clones were detected in pre-infection memory, suggesting pre-existing cross-reactive memory T cells joined the SARS-CoV-2 response. Only a couple of mild cases were covered by the study, and larger cohorts that include severe cases with pre-infection samples were considered necessary. The second-wave clones that peaked on day 37 were not confirmed to be SARS-CoV-2 specific. Clones that contracted from day 15 to 85 showed balanced CD4/CD8 phenotypes, whereas a second wave of clones that expanded from day 15 to 37 leaned towards CD4+. Contracting CD4+ clones were located mainly in the CM and EM memory subsets, whereas CD8+ clones were found to be enriched in EMRA.

Including the terminal cysteine and phenylalanine, the CDR3 comprises 16 residues. Here the CDR3 DNA is all that survives: 48 bases in frame from base 1. Looking up the germline V gene (reference sequence) yields CDR1 SEHNR and CDR2 FQNEAQ. The junction shows trimming of 0 bases on V and 3 bases on J, plus 12 bases between the germline ends. The sequence was collected from an adult woman who had mild COVID-19 (a few samples of this study predate the infection). The sample titles of this study are shuffled in the database, so cell type and time point are left out; the donor was told from shared clones. Sequenced material: PBMCs or a T cell subset sorted from them (not recorded which). The V and J genes are TRBV7-9 and TRBJ2-1, with the D call perhaps TRBD1 or TRBD2, as 5 bases match in each case. The nucleotides are TGTGCCAGCAGCTTAGCGCGTTCGGGGCTCTACAATGAGCAGTTCTTC. It translates as CASSLARSGLYNEQFF.